One and the same sample provided the 5 T cell receptor beta chains below, sequenced in a study of cytomegalovirus exposure and HLA in healthy donors. The primer mix had 60 Vbeta and 13 Jbeta primers. TCRdb keeps only in-frame clones here, not all; method: immunoSEQ multiplex PCR. The table has 45,000 to 65,000 clones, about 82% seen once; the top ten hold 1.6%. Sequencing was carried out using PBMCs. Receptors originate from a man aged 30-40 years in good health and CMV-seronegative.

This chain joins TRBV30 and TRBJ2-1; no clear D. The CDR3 has 11 amino acids. Germline lookup yields CDR1 GTSNPN and CDR2 SVGIG (reference sequence). Trimming cost V 0 bases and J 10 bases, with 7 bases left between them. This CDR3 is CAWSVQREQFF. The CDR3 nucleotides are TGTGCCTGGAGTGTTCAGCGAGAGCAGTTCTTC. Full variable domain (rest looked up from reference TRBV30 and TRBJ2-1): SQTIHQWPATLVQPVGSPLSLECTVEGTSNPNLYWYRQAAGRGLQLLFYSVGIGQISSEVPQNLSASRPQDRQFILSSKKLLLSDSGFYLCAWSVQREQFFGPGTRLTVL.

The J gene is TRBJ1-3, the V gene TRBV28; D not certain. This CDR3 comprises 14 residues. Looked up from germline, CDR1 is MDHEN and CDR2 is SYDVKM. V lost 7 bases and J 2 bases, leaving 12 bases between the germline ends. The CDR3 nucleotides are TGTGCCAGCACCCTGACAATGCCTGGAAACACCATATATTTT. Protein product: CASTLTMPGNTIYF. The variable domain in full, completed from reference TRBV28 and TRBJ1-3, reads DVKVTQSSRYLVKRTGEKVFLECVQDMDHENMFWYRQDPGLGLRLIYFSYDVKMKEKGDIPEGYSVSREKKERFSLILESASTNQTSMYLCASTLTMPGNTIYFGEGSWLTVV.

This clone was seen once. This CDR3 reads CASSQDLLAGDRNNEQFF. The CDR3 DNA reads as TGCGCCAGCAGCCAAGACCTACTAGCGGGAGATAGGAACAATGAGCAGTTCTTC. This sequence joins TRBV4-1 and TRBJ2-1; TRBD2 agrees at 11 bases. V lost 0 bases and J lost 5; bases outside the gene matches: 9. Germline CDR1 reads MGHRA; CDR2 reads YSYEKL. The CDR3 extends over 18 amino acids.

The chain has TRBV27 and TRBJ2-5; 7 nucleotides match TRBD1. V trimming: 5 bases; J trimming: 2 bases; junction bases outside the gene matches: 2. The length of the CDR3 is 13 residues. Germline CDR1 MNHEY, CDR2 SMNVEV (reference sequence). The CDR3 DNA is TGTGCCAGCAGTCCACAGGGGCAAGAGACCCAGTACTTC. This encodes CASSPQGQETQYF.

The rearrangement links TRBV6-1 to TRBJ2-7; D gene uncertain. Trimming cost V 3 bases and J 2 bases, with 11 bases left between them. In germline, CDR1 is MNHNS, CDR2 SASEGT. CDR3 length: 14 amino acids. The CDR3 reads CASSDSVLTYEQYF. The CDR3 bases are TGTGCCAGCAGTGATAGTGTCTTGACCTACGAGCAGTACTTC.